A selection of T cell receptor beta chains follows, all from one sample in a study of blood T cell repertoires in COVID-19. The protocol was immunoSEQ multiplex PCR, while the TCRdb copy is restricted to in-frame clones and leaves out a portion. The sample includes a few hundred thousand clones, over 80% of them seen just once. The sequenced sample was peripheral blood. Source of these receptors: a woman aged 45-65 years with active or convalescent COVID-19. CDR3s include the opening cysteine and the closing phenylalanine or tryptophan. The D gene is left open where the match is weak. Clone size is stated in some rows and not others, as once, few, many or a class when expanded.

V,D,J,size,DNA,CDR3
TRBV7-2,TRBD1,TRBJ1-1,NA,TGTGCCAGCAGCACCCGACAGGGTATGGCTGAAGCTTTCTTT,CASSTRQGMAEAFF
TRBV19,TRBD2,TRBJ2-1,few,TGTGCCAGTAGTAGAGCTAGCGGGGTCAATGAGCAGTTCTTC,CASSRASGVNEQFF
TRBV5-8,NA,TRBJ2-1,NA,TGTGCCAGCAGCTTGGTGGGAGACAATGAGCAGTTCTTC,CASSLVGDNEQFF
TRBV5-4,NA,TRBJ2-2,NA,TGTGCCAGCAGCTTCACGGGTGTGGTGACCGGGGAGCTGTTTTTT,CASSFTGVVTGELFF
TRBV6-2/TRBV6-3,NA,TRBJ1-2,NA,TGTGCCAGCAGTTTCTCACCCGGGGATCAGGTGGGCTACACCTTC,CASSFSPGDQVGYTF
TRBV7-9,NA,TRBJ2-2,few,TGTGCCAGCACGCGGGTTACCGGGGAGCTGTTTTTT,CASTRVTGELFF
TRBV18,NA,TRBJ1-2,NA,TGTGCCAGCTCACTACAGGGCGGCTACACCTTC,CASSLQGGYTF
TRBV7-7,TRBD1,TRBJ2-5,NA,TGTGCTAGCAGCTTACAAGCAGGGGGCGGAGAGACCCAGTACTTC,CASSLQAGGGETQYF
TRBV7-9,TRBD2,TRBJ2-1,NA,TGTGCCAGCAGCTCGACTAGCGGAGAGGTCAATGAGCAGTTCTTC,CASSSTSGEVNEQFF
TRBV12-5,TRBD2,TRBJ2-3,NA,TGTGCTAGTGGGCTAGCGGGAGGGCCTTCAGATACGCAGTATTTT,CASGLAGGPSDTQYF
TRBV5-8,NA,TRBJ1-4,NA,TGTGCCAGCAGCGCGAGGTCGACGTGGGGAGGTCGGGAAAAACTGTTTTTT,CASSARSTWGGREKLFF
TRBV19,TRBD2,TRBJ2-1,NA,TGTGCCAGTAGGGCTAGCGGGAGATCTCCGGCGGGCTCCTACAATGAGCAGTTCTTC,CASRASGRSPAGSYNEQFF
TRBV3-1/TRBV3-2,NA,TRBJ2-2,few,TGTGCCAGCAGCCCGAGGTCCGTCACCGGGGAGCTGTTTTTT,CASSPRSVTGELFF
TRBV7-2,NA,TRBJ1-2,NA,TGTGCCAGCAGCACTACTTACGGGTCTTCTAACTATGGCTACACCTTC,CASSTTYGSSNYGYTF
TRBV6-1,NA,TRBJ1-2,few,TGTGCCAGCAGTGAATCGGGCCAGGGTGGGTATGGCTACACCTTC,CASSESGQGGYGYTF
TRBV28,NA,TRBJ2-1,NA,TGTGCCAGCAGTATAGCAGGGGACAAGCGGGAGCAGTTCTTC,CASSIAGDKREQFF
TRBV11-2,NA,TRBJ1-6,once,TGTGCCAGCCGCCCGGGGGGGTCGAATTCACCCCTCCACTTT,CASRPGGSNSPLHF
TRBV7-9,NA,TRBJ1-6,once,TGTGCCAGCAAAGGGGCAGGAGAGGCTTCACCCCTCCACTTT,CASKGAGEASPLHF
TRBV5-1,TRBD2,TRBJ2-3,NA,TGCGCCAGCACCTCGGGGGGGCTTACAGATACGCAGTATTTT,CASTSGGLTDTQYF
TRBV19,NA,TRBJ1-1,NA,TGTGCCAGTAGTATAATAGGGAGGGGTGAAGCTTTCTTT,CASSIIGRGEAFF
TRBV19,TRBD2,TRBJ2-2,many,TGTGCCAGTAGTGGGAGACTAGCGTCCGGGGAGCTGTTTTTT,CASSGRLASGELFF
TRBV18,NA,TRBJ1-4,NA,TGTGCCAGCTCACCAACTCTTCTCGGAAAACTGTTTTTT,CASSPTLLGKLFF
TRBV3-1/TRBV3-2,TRBD1,TRBJ1-1,NA,TGTGCCAGCAGCCAAAATCCGGGACAGGGGAACACTGAAGCTTTCTTT,CASSQNPGQGNTEAFF
TRBV5-1,NA,TRBJ2-3,NA,TGCGCCAGCACTCCCCGCGCGGGACTTTCTAGCACAGATACGCAGTATTTT,CASTPRAGLSSTDTQYF
TRBV29-1,NA,TRBJ1-5,NA,TGCAGCGTTGAATGGGCCAGCAATCAGCCCCAGCATTTT,CSVEWASNQPQHF
TRBV10-3,NA,TRBJ1-1,NA,TGTGCCATCAGTGAGTCGCCAAGCGCTGAAGCTTTCTTT,CAISESPSAEAFF
TRBV5-1,NA,TRBJ2-5,NA,TGCGCCAGCAGCTTGGAGGTCGGGGTGATGGGATACTTC,CASSLEVGVMGYF
TRBV11-2,NA,TRBJ2-7,once,TGTGCCAGCAGCTTAGTTCTTGGCGGGGTCTCCTACGAGCAGTACTTC,CASSLVLGGVSYEQYF
TRBV15,TRBD1,TRBJ1-6,NA,TGTGCCACCAGCATCCGGGACAGGGGTATCTTCGCCGGGTCACCCCTCCACTTT,CATSIRDRGIFAGSPLHF
TRBV7-2,TRBD1,TRBJ1-2,NA,TGTGCCAGCAGGGAACAATCAGGGGGGCCGTATGGCTACACCTTC,CASREQSGGPYGYTF
TRBV9,TRBD2,TRBJ2-7,NA,TGTGCCAGCAGCCCCGGGACTAGCGGGATCGGCTCCTACGAGCAGTACTTC,CASSPGTSGIGSYEQYF
TRBV28,TRBD1,TRBJ1-6,once,TGTGCCAGTAGTCTGGGGGACAGGGAAATCTCACCCCTCCACTTT,CASSLGDREISPLHF
TRBV7-3,TRBD2,TRBJ2-7,NA,TGTGCCAGCAGCATACGACCGGGACTAGCGGGAGGGCCCTACGAGCAGTACTTC,CASSIRPGLAGGPYEQYF